This T cell receptor beta chain was captured by sequencing in a study of T cells in Graves' hyperthyroidism and ophthalmopathy. Across the study: Prior to any treatment, at the point of initial diagnosis, peripheral blood was collected.

From RNA transcripts, TCR beta CDR3 regions were amplified. During a first-round RT-PCR of the TCR CDR3, the HTBI primer set was used. Each CDR3 protein is one row after TCRdb ran MiXCR on the multiplex PCR reads. This sample has tens of thousands of distinct CDR3 sequences; approximately 52% occur once, and the top ten carry 20% to 30%. This CDR3 contains 13 residues. V gave up 6 bases and J gave up 6 bases, with 14 bases separating them. The source material was blood. The sequence was obtained from a woman aged 40 to 50 with Graves' ophthalmopathy. The chain carries TRBV12-3 or TRBV12-4 and TRBJ1-2, with no clear D. CDR3 in DNA: TGTGCCAGCAGAGAACCCGCCGGGCATGGCTACACCTTC. Translation: CASREPAGHGYTF.